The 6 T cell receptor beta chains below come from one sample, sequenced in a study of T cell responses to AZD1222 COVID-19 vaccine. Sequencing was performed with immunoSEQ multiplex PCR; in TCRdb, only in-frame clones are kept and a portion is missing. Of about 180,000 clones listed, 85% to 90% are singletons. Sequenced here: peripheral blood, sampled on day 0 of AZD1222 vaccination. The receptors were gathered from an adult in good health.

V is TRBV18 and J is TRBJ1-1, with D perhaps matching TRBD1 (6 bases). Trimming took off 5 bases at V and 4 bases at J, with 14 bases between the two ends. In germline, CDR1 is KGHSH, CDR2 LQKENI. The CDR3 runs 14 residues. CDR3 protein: CASSTGQPSTEAFF. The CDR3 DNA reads TGTGCCAGCTCAACCGGACAGCCTAGCACTGAAGCTTTCTTT. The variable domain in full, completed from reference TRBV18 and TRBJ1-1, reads NAGVMQNPRHLVRRRGQEARLRCSPMKGHSHVYWYRQLPEEGLKFMVYLQKENIIDESGMPKERFSAEFPKEGPSILRIQQVVRGDSAAYFCASSTGQPSTEAFFGQGTRLTVV.

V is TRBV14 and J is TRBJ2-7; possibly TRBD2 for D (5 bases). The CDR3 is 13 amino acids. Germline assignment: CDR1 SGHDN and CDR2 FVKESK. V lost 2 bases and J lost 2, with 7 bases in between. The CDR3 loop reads CASSQPGTYEQYF. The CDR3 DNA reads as TGTGCCAGCAGCCAACCGGGAACCTACGAGCAGTACTTC. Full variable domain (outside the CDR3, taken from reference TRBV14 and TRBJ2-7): EAGVTQFPSHSVIEKGQTVTLRCDPISGHDNLYWYRRVMGKEIKFLLHFVKESKQDESGMPNNRFLAERTGGTYSTLKVQPAELEDSGVYFCASSQPGTYEQYFGPGTRLTVT.

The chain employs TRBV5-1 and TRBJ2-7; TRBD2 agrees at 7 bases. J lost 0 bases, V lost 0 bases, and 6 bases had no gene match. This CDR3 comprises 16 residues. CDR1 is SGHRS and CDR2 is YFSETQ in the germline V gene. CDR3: CASSLVRAGSSYEQYF. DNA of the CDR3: TGCGCCAGCAGCTTGGTTAGAGCGGGGAGCTCCTACGAGCAGTACTTC.

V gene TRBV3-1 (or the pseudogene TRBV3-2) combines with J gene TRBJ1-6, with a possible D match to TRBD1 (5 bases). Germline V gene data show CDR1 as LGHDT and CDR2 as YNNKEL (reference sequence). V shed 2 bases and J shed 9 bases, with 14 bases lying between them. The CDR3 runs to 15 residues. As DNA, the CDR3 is TGTGCCAGCAGCCAATCCGGGTTGGGGGGTTCACCCCTCCACTTT. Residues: CASSQSGLGGSPLHF.

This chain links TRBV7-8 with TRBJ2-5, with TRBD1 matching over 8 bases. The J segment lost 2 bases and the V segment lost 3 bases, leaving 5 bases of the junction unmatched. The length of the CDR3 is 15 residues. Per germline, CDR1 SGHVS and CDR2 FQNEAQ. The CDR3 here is CASSFRQGRQETQYF. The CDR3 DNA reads TGTGCCAGCAGCTTTCGACAGGGGAGGCAAGAGACCCAGTACTTC.

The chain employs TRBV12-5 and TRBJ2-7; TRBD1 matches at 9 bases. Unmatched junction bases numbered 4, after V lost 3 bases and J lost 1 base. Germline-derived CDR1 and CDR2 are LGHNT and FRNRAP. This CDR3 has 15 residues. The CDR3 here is CASGFLDRGSYEQYF. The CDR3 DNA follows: TGTGCTAGTGGTTTCTTAGACAGGGGGTCCTACGAGCAGTACTTC.